The present TCR beta chain was sequenced within a study of T cells in Graves' hyperthyroidism and ophthalmopathy. Researchers amplified the TCR beta CDR3 regions from RNA transcripts. During a first-round RT-PCR of the TCR CDR3, the HTBI primer set was used. TCRdb recomputed calls from the multiplex PCR reads with MiXCR, one row per CDR3 protein. Found here are hundreds of thousands of distinct CDR3 sequences, under 20% of them singletons; the top ten hold 15% to 20%. Source material for PBMCs was more than 7.5 ml fresh peripheral blood. Germline values: CDR1 KGHDR, CDR2 SFDVKD. The CDR3 sequence is 16 residues long. Trimming at V came to 4 bases and at J to 2 bases, leaving 4 bases not matched to a gene.

This clonotype was obtained from a woman younger than 30 with Graves' ophthalmopathy. The chain carries TRBV24-1 and TRBJ2-1; 10 bases line up with TRBD2. The specimen sequenced was blood. CDR3 sequence: CATSDAGLAAYNEQFF. CDR3 in DNA: TGTGCCACCAGTGACGCCGGACTAGCGGCCTACAATGAGCAGTTCTTC.